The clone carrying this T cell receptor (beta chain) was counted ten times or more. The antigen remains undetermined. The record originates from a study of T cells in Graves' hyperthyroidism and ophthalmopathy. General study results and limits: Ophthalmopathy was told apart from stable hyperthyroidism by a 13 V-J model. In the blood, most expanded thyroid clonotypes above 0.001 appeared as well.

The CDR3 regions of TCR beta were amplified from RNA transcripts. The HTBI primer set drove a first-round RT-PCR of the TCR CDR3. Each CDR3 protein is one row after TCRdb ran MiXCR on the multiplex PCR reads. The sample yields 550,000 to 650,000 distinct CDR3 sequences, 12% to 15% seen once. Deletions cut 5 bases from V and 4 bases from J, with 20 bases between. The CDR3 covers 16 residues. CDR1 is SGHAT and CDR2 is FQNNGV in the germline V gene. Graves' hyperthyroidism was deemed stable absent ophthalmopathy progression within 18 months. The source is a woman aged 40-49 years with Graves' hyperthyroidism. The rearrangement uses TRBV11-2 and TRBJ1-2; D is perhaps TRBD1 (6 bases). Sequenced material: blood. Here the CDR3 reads CASSIGQGPTLYGYTF. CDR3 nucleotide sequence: TGTGCCAGCAGCATCGGGCAGGGGCCGACCCTCTATGGCTACACCTTC.